These 18 T cell receptor beta chains were all obtained from the same sample, sequenced in a study of T cell responses to AZD1222 COVID-19 vaccine. Repertoires were generated with immunoSEQ multiplex PCR, while TCRdb's copy carries only in-frame clones and drops some. This table has more than 110,000 clones, 70% to 90% appearing once. This specimen consisted of peripheral blood, obtained on day 0 of AZD1222 vaccination. These receptors all come from an adult in good health.

The chain joins TRBV3-1 (or the pseudogene TRBV3-2) to TRBJ2-1; 10 bases map to TRBD2. Trimming took 3 bases from V and 0 from J; bases not matched to a gene: 5. The CDR3 sequence is 17 residues long. Per germline, CDR1 LGHDT and CDR2 YNNKEL (reference sequence). In DNA, the CDR3 is TGTGCCAGCAGCCAGCTAGCGGGGGTGAGCTCCTACAATGAGCAGTTCTTC. Translation: CASSQLAGVSSYNEQFF.

The chain recombines TRBV6-5 with TRBJ1-4; possible D gene TRBD1, 6 bases. Trimming took 5 bases from V and 7 from J, leaving 14 bases between them. Germline CDR1 and CDR2: MNHEY and SVGAGI. The CDR3 contains 14 residues. The CDR3 protein is CASSRGGPGEKLFF. The CDR3 DNA sequence: TGTGCCAGCAGTAGGGGGGGGCCTGGTGAAAAACTGTTTTTT.

The chain has TRBV28 and TRBJ2-7; no firm D call. CDR3 length equals 11 residues. Between the trimmed V and J ends, which lost 8 bases and 9 bases, there was a span of 14 bases. The germline gives CDR1 MDHEN, CDR2 SYDVKM. Here the CDR3 DNA reads TGTGCCAGCGGATATGTAAGTGTGCAGTACTTC. It yields the protein CASGYVSVQYF.

The chain couples TRBV7-2 to TRBJ1-6; 7 nucleotides line up with TRBD1. Germline CDR1 SGHTA, CDR2 FQGNSA. V shed 4 bases and J 10 bases; nucleotides not matched to a gene: 10. The CDR3 spans 15 residues. The CDR3 region is CASSSQTGSLSPLHF. The CDR3 region has the DNA TGTGCCAGCAGCTCACAGACAGGGAGTCTATCACCCCTCCACTTT.

The chain links TRBV28 to TRBJ1-5, with D perhaps TRBD1 (5 bases). Trimming shortened V by 8 bases and J by 0 bases, and 14 bases separated the two germline ends. CDR1 is MDHEN and CDR2 is SYDVKM in the germline V gene. This CDR3 has 15 residues. The DNA for the CDR3 is TGTGCCAGCGGAGTCGGGGGAAATAGCAATCAGCCCCAGCATTTT. Its protein is CASGVGGNSNQPQHF.

The chain employs TRBV5-1 and TRBJ1-6; the match to TRBD1 covers 10 bases. This CDR3 region has 16 residues. The J segment lost 14 bases and the V segment lost 4 bases, leaving 15 bases of the junction unmatched. CDR1 SGHRS and CDR2 YFSETQ come from the germline V gene. CDR3 sequence (DNA): TGCGCCAGCAGCGTAAACCGGGACAGGGGAGCTGGGGCCCTCCACTTT. This encodes CASSVNRDRGAGALHF.

CDR3 sequence: CASSLPTGGGAWDTQYF. The CDR3 DNA is TGTGCCAGCAGCCTCCCGACCGGCGGGGGGGCCTGGGATACGCAGTATTTT. This chain joins TRBV7-8 and TRBJ2-3; 9 nucleotides align to TRBD2. The V gene end was trimmed by 5 bases and the J gene end by 6 bases; junction bases not matched to a gene: 15. CDR3 length equals 17 residues. Per the germline V gene, CDR1 is SGHVS and CDR2 is FQNEAQ.

This clone came up once. The rearrangement uses TRBV5-5 and TRBJ1-2, with 10 nucleotides matching TRBD1. This CDR3 contains 15 residues. The V segment lost 7 bases and the J segment 4 bases; nucleotides outside the gene matches: 10. The V gene's germline CDR1 is SGHKS and CDR2 YYEKEE (reference sequence). CDR3 sequence (DNA): TGTGCCAGCTCACAGAGGACAGGGGGGGTCTATGGCTACACCTTC. Residues: CASSQRTGGVYGYTF.

The chain uses TRBV6-5 and TRBJ1-5, with no clear D. Germline V gene lookup returns CDR1 MNHEY and CDR2 SVGAGI. V lost 0 bases, J lost 7 bases, and 7 bases lay in between. CDR3 size: 13 residues. The CDR3 DNA follows: TGTGCCAGCAGTTACTCAGGGTACCAGCCCCAGCATTTT. Its translation: CASSYSGYQPQHF.

The V call is TRBV7-2, the J call TRBJ1-5, with a weak D call TRBD1 (6 bases). CDR1 is SGHTA and CDR2 is FQGNSA in the germline V gene. V was clipped by 2 bases and J by 4 bases, with 12 bases between them. The CDR3 has 15 residues. The CDR3: CASSLQGSQNQPQHF. CDR3 in DNA: TGTGCCAGCAGCTTACAGGGGAGCCAAAATCAGCCCCAGCATTTT.

The chain couples TRBV20-1 to TRBJ1-1; maybe TRBD1 (5 bases). The CDR3 spans 14 residues. Germline V gene data show CDR1 as DFQATT and CDR2 as SNEGSKA (reference sequence). Trimming removed 3 bases at V and 11 bases at J, with 22 bases between. The CDR3 DNA follows: TGCAGTGCTAGTCTCCCCCTTGGGTCAGGGTCCGCTTTCTTT. Its protein is CSASLPLGSGSAFF.

The chain uses TRBV10-3 and TRBJ2-1; D gene unclear. Germline CDR1 and CDR2: ENHRY and SYGVKD. There are 15 residues in the CDR3. The ends were cut back, 4 bases at V and 10 bases at J, with 20 bases in the middle. In nucleotides, the CDR3 is TGTGCCATCAGTGGATCCAGTGGGCAAAATGGGGAGCAGTTCTTC. Translation: CAISGSSGQNGEQFF.

The count of this clone is one. The chain employs TRBV20-1 and TRBJ1-1; no reliable D call. The CDR3 length is 11 residues. CDR1 and CDR2 (germline): DFQATT, SNEGSKA (reference sequence). V was pared by 6 bases and J by 6 bases, with 11 bases between. CDR3 amino acids: CSAPEFPEAFF. The DNA of the CDR3 is TGCAGTGCCCCTGAATTTCCTGAAGCTTTCTTT.

The J gene is TRBJ1-4, the V gene TRBV4-2; D is perhaps TRBD1 (5 bases). CDR1 and CDR2 from the germline V gene are LGHNA and YNFKEQ. V was shortened by 0 bases and J by 8 bases, with 10 bases between the two germline ends. The CDR3 has 14 residues. CDR3 residues: CASSQDRQGEKLFF. CDR3 sequence (DNA): TGTGCCAGCAGCCAAGATAGGCAGGGAGAAAAACTGTTTTTT.

This clone was seen once. CDR3 in DNA: TGTGCCAGCAGTGACTCCCGTATGGGGGGCGTCGGCTATGGCTACACCTTC. It codes for CASSDSRMGGVGYGYTF. The chain joins TRBV6-4 to TRBJ1-2; tentative D call: TRBD1 (6 bases). Trimming cost V 0 bases and J 4 bases, with 18 bases left between them. The CDR3 has 17 amino acids. Germline CDR1 is MRHNA and CDR2 is SNTAGT.

This rearrangement joins TRBV27 to TRBJ1-4; D ambiguous. The CDR3 is 15 amino acids. CDR1 is MNHEY and CDR2 is SMNVEV in the germline V gene (reference sequence). V was shortened by 5 bases and J by 4 bases, with 14 bases between the two germline ends. CDR3 in amino acids: CASSLRSYLNEKLFF. For the CDR3, the DNA is TGTGCCAGCAGTCTCCGATCTTATCTTAATGAAAAACTGTTTTTT. Full variable domain (outside the CDR3, taken from reference TRBV27 and TRBJ1-4): EAQVTQNPRYLITVTGKKLTVTCSQNMNHEYMSWYRQDPGLGLRQIYYSMNVEVTDKGDVPEGYKVSRKEKRNFPLILESPSPNQTSLYFCASSLRSYLNEKLFFGSGTQLSVL.

V is TRBV5-1 and J is TRBJ2-7, with D possibly TRBD2 on 5 matching bases. This CDR3 contains 14 residues. Trimming removed 0 bases from V and 0 bases from J, with 7 bases in between. Germline CDR1 is SGHRS and CDR2 is YFSETQ. For the CDR3, the DNA is TGCGCCAGCAGCTTGGGAGGGAACTCCTACGAGCAGTACTTC. This encodes CASSLGGNSYEQYF.

The chain employs TRBV7-2 and TRBJ1-5; the D is unclear. This CDR3 is 15 amino acids long. CDR1 and CDR2 from the germline V gene are SGHTA and FQGNSA. The V end was cut by 1 base, the J end by 5 bases, with 12 bases between. The CDR3 DNA reads as TGTGCCAGCAGCTTAGGGCAGGCGCGCGATCAGCCCCAGCATTTT. Protein sequence: CASSLGQARDQPQHF. The full variable domain, with the rest looked up from reference TRBV7-2 and TRBJ1-5, is GAGVSQSPSNKVTEKGKDVELRCDPISGHTALYWYRQSLGQGLEFLIYFQGNSAPDKSGLPSDRFSAERTGGSVSTLTIQRTQQEDSAVYLCASSLGQARDQPQHFGDGTRLSIL.